The rows below give T cell receptor beta chains drawn from one sample of a study of regulatory T cells in long-lasting Graves disease. TCRdb independently ran MiXCR on the multiplex PCR reads; one entry per CDR3 protein. The sample records hundreds of thousands of distinct CDR3 sequences, around 17% being singletons. This same sample was also part of a study on T cells in Graves' hyperthyroidism and ophthalmopathy.

The sample here was peripheral blood mononuclear cells (PBMCs), taken at new diagnosis, from a patient treated with antithyroid drugs. These receptors all come from a woman in her twenties or thirties with Graves disease. The CDR3 runs from the conserved cysteine through the conserved F or W. The D gene is left open where the match is weak. The size entry is marked missing in some rows and otherwise reads once, few, many or a size class.

D gene: NA; CDR3 length: 15; J gene: TRBJ2-1; V gene: TRBV20-1; clone size: few; CDR3 protein: CSARESRGGNNEQFF; CDR3 DNA: TGCAGTGCTAGAGAGTCCAGGGGCGGAAACAATGAGCAGTTCTTC
D gene: NA; CDR3 length: 12; J gene: TRBJ1-2; V gene: TRBV24-1; clone size: NA; CDR3 protein: CATSAGPSGYTF; CDR3 DNA: TGTGCCACCAGTGCGGGGCCGTCTGGCTACACCTTC
D gene: TRBD1; CDR3 length: 14; J gene: TRBJ1-1; V gene: TRBV18; clone size: NA; CDR3 protein: CASGPTGGPTEAFF; CDR3 DNA: TGTGCCAGCGGGCCGACAGGGGGCCCGACTGAAGCTTTCTTT
D gene: NA; CDR3 length: 13; J gene: TRBJ2-7; V gene: TRBV28; clone size: NA; CDR3 protein: CASLERASYEQYF; CDR3 DNA: TGTGCCAGCTTAGAAAGGGCCTCCTACGAGCAGTACTTC
D gene: NA; CDR3 length: 11; J gene: TRBJ1-1; V gene: TRBV19; clone size: many; CDR3 protein: CASTYAGEAFF; CDR3 DNA: TGTGCCAGTACTTATGCGGGGGAAGCTTTCTTT
D gene: TRBD2; CDR3 length: 16; J gene: TRBJ2-1; V gene: TRBV28; clone size: few; CDR3 protein: CASSFHHSGRGNEQFF; CDR3 DNA: TGTGCCAGCAGTTTCCACCACAGCGGGAGGGGGAATGAGCAGTTCTTC
D gene: NA; CDR3 length: 15; J gene: TRBJ2-1; V gene: TRBV20-1; clone size: NA; CDR3 protein: CSADGLETPHNEQFF; CDR3 DNA: TGCAGTGCTGATGGTTTAGAGACTCCACACAATGAGCAGTTCTTC
D gene: TRBD2; CDR3 length: 17; J gene: TRBJ2-3; V gene: TRBV30; clone size: few; CDR3 protein: CAWSVPGLAATTDTQYF; CDR3 DNA: TGTGCCTGGAGTGTCCCGGGACTAGCGGCTACCACAGATACGCAGTATTTT
D gene: TRBD1; CDR3 length: 15; J gene: TRBJ1-2; V gene: TRBV6-5; clone size: NA; CDR3 protein: CASSSRQGLVYGYTF; CDR3 DNA: TGTGCCAGCAGTTCAAGACAGGGTCTTGTCTATGGCTACACCTTC
D gene: NA; CDR3 length: 14; J gene: TRBJ2-3; V gene: TRBV12-3/TRBV12-4; clone size: NA; CDR3 protein: CASTLRGTGRTQYF; CDR3 DNA: TGTGCCAGCACCCTTAGGGGGACGGGGCGGACGCAGTATTTT
D gene: NA; CDR3 length: 13; J gene: TRBJ2-1; V gene: TRBV7-9; clone size: many; CDR3 protein: CASMMDRDNEQFF; CDR3 DNA: TGTGCCAGCATGATGGACAGAGACAATGAGCAGTTCTTC
D gene: NA; CDR3 length: 15; J gene: TRBJ1-4; V gene: TRBV28; clone size: many; CDR3 protein: CASRPQGMGNEKLFF; CDR3 DNA: TGTGCCAGCAGACCGCAGGGGATGGGTAATGAAAAACTGTTTTTT
D gene: NA; CDR3 length: 14; J gene: TRBJ1-2; V gene: TRBV2; clone size: NA; CDR3 protein: CASKRLQGAAGYTF; CDR3 DNA: TGTGCCAGCAAAAGACTACAGGGCGCTGCGGGCTACACCTTC
D gene: NA; CDR3 length: 15; J gene: TRBJ1-1; V gene: TRBV9; clone size: NA; CDR3 protein: CASSVGQQLNTEAFF; CDR3 DNA: TGTGCCAGCAGCGTCGGACAGCAATTGAACACTGAAGCTTTCTTT
D gene: NA; CDR3 length: 11; J gene: TRBJ1-2; V gene: TRBV5-1; clone size: many; CDR3 protein: CASSRGSGYTF; CDR3 DNA: TGTGCCAGCAGTAGGGGTAGCGGCTACACCTTC
D gene: NA; CDR3 length: 12; J gene: TRBJ2-1; V gene: TRBV12-3/TRBV12-4; clone size: many; CDR3 protein: CASSLESPEQFF; CDR3 DNA: TGTGCCAGCAGTTTAGAAAGTCCGGAGCAGTTCTTC
D gene: NA; CDR3 length: 13; J gene: TRBJ1-1; V gene: TRBV10-3; clone size: many; CDR3 protein: CAIRDREGTEAFF; CDR3 DNA: TGTGCCATCAGGGATCGTGAGGGCACTGAAGCTTTCTTT
D gene: NA; CDR3 length: 15; J gene: TRBJ2-5; V gene: TRBV28; clone size: few; CDR3 protein: CASSLGGKAQETQYF; CDR3 DNA: TGTGCCAGCAGTTTAGGGGGGAAGGCGCAAGAGACCCAGTACTTC
D gene: NA; CDR3 length: 13; J gene: TRBJ1-1; V gene: TRBV18; clone size: NA; CDR3 protein: CATSLPLTGGAFF; CDR3 DNA: TGTGCCACCTCACTCCCGCTCACAGGTGGGGCTTTCTTT
D gene: TRBD2; CDR3 length: 15; J gene: TRBJ2-2; V gene: TRBV9; clone size: NA; CDR3 protein: CASSPGGSRTGELFF; CDR3 DNA: TGTGCCAGCAGCCCGGGAGGGAGTAGGACCGGGGAGCTGTTTTTT
D gene: TRBD2; CDR3 length: 17; J gene: TRBJ2-1; V gene: TRBV7-8; clone size: NA; CDR3 protein: CASSSGLAFSSYNEQFF; CDR3 DNA: TGTGCCAGCAGCTCGGGACTAGCCTTTAGCTCCTACAATGAGCAGTTCTTC
D gene: NA; CDR3 length: 17; J gene: TRBJ1-4; V gene: TRBV20-1; clone size: few; CDR3 protein: CSARDKTGAATNEKLFF; CDR3 DNA: TGCAGTGCTAGAGATAAAACAGGCGCTGCAACTAATGAAAAACTGTTTTTT
D gene: TRBD1; CDR3 length: 16; J gene: TRBJ1-4; V gene: TRBV6-5; clone size: NA; CDR3 protein: CASSSDRGLVNEKLFF; CDR3 DNA: TGTGCCAGCAGTTCGGACAGGGGGCTAGTTAATGAAAAACTGTTTTTT
D gene: NA; CDR3 length: 16; J gene: TRBJ2-1; V gene: TRBV24-1; clone size: many; CDR3 protein: CATSKSRVEFYNEQFF; CDR3 DNA: TGTGCCACCAGTAAATCCCGGGTCGAATTTTACAATGAGCAGTTCTTC
D gene: TRBD1; CDR3 length: 13; J gene: TRBJ2-3; V gene: TRBV5-5; clone size: few; CDR3 protein: CASSLQGQDTQYF; CDR3 DNA: TGTGCCAGCAGCTTACAGGGGCAGGATACGCAGTATTTT
D gene: NA; CDR3 length: 15; J gene: TRBJ2-3; V gene: TRBV7-3; clone size: many; CDR3 protein: CASSLRAVSTDTQYF; CDR3 DNA: TGTGCCAGCAGTTTACGGGCCGTTAGCACAGATACGCAGTATTTT
D gene: TRBD1; CDR3 length: 16; J gene: TRBJ1-6; V gene: TRBV18; clone size: few; CDR3 protein: CASSPGTALYNSPLHF; CDR3 DNA: TGTGCCAGCTCACCTGGGACAGCTCTCTATAATTCACCCCTCCACTTT
D gene: NA; CDR3 length: 13; J gene: TRBJ2-3; V gene: TRBV3-1; clone size: few; CDR3 protein: CASSQINTDTQYF; CDR3 DNA: TGTGCCAGCAGCCAAATAAACACAGATACGCAGTATTTT
D gene: NA; CDR3 length: 11; J gene: TRBJ1-4; V gene: TRBV6-1; clone size: few; CDR3 protein: CASSPQERLFF; CDR3 DNA: TGTGCCAGCAGCCCTCAGGAGCGGCTGTTTTTT
D gene: NA; CDR3 length: 17; J gene: TRBJ1-4; V gene: TRBV15; clone size: NA; CDR3 protein: CATGTRQAKDSEEKLFF; CDR3 DNA: TGTGCCACCGGCACACGACAGGCAAAAGACTCTGAGGAAAAACTGTTTTTT
D gene: TRBD2; CDR3 length: 13; J gene: TRBJ2-7; V gene: TRBV24-1; clone size: NA; CDR3 protein: CATSATETSGQYF; CDR3 DNA: TGTGCCACCAGTGCCACCGAGACTAGCGGGCAGTACTTC
D gene: NA; CDR3 length: 16; J gene: TRBJ1-5; V gene: TRBV27; clone size: many; CDR3 protein: CASSLWGSNSNQPQHF; CDR3 DNA: TGTGCCAGCAGTTTGTGGGGCAGTAATAGCAATCAGCCCCAGCATTTT
D gene: TRBD2; CDR3 length: 14; J gene: TRBJ2-7; V gene: TRBV27; clone size: few; CDR3 protein: CASSLKGLGYEQYF; CDR3 DNA: TGTGCCAGCAGTCTAAAGGGACTAGGATACGAGCAGTACTTC
D gene: TRBD1; CDR3 length: 13; J gene: TRBJ2-7; V gene: TRBV2; clone size: few; CDR3 protein: CASSRQGISEQYF; CDR3 DNA: TGTGCCAGCAGTAGACAGGGGATAAGCGAGCAGTACTTC
D gene: NA; CDR3 length: 13; J gene: TRBJ1-1; V gene: TRBV28; clone size: many; CDR3 protein: CASSLPGEVVAFF; CDR3 DNA: TGTGCCAGCAGTTTACCCGGCGAGGTGGTAGCTTTCTTT
D gene: NA; CDR3 length: 14; J gene: TRBJ2-3; V gene: TRBV15; clone size: many; CDR3 protein: CATSSPRSTDTQYF; CDR3 DNA: TGTGCCACCAGCAGCCCGAGAAGCACAGATACGCAGTATTTT
D gene: TRBD2; CDR3 length: 15; J gene: TRBJ2-1; V gene: TRBV4-1; clone size: few; CDR3 protein: CASSQVLAGVDEQFF; CDR3 DNA: TGCGCCAGCAGCCAAGTACTAGCGGGAGTCGATGAGCAGTTCTTC
D gene: NA; CDR3 length: 12; J gene: TRBJ1-2; V gene: TRBV7-2; clone size: many; CDR3 protein: CASIGVNYGYTF; CDR3 DNA: TGTGCCAGCATAGGGGTGAACTATGGCTACACCTTC
D gene: TRBD2; CDR3 length: 16; J gene: TRBJ2-1; V gene: TRBV5-1; clone size: few; CDR3 protein: CASFQGLAGGWDEQFF; CDR3 DNA: TGCGCCAGCTTCCAGGGACTAGCGGGAGGGTGGGATGAGCAGTTCTTC
D gene: TRBD1; CDR3 length: 15; J gene: TRBJ2-7; V gene: TRBV28; clone size: few; CDR3 protein: CASSLQGTISYEQYF; CDR3 DNA: TGTGCCAGCAGCCTACAGGGGACCATCTCCTACGAGCAGTACTTC
D gene: NA; CDR3 length: 16; J gene: TRBJ1-5; V gene: TRBV28; clone size: many; CDR3 protein: CASSSPPPGRNQPQHF; CDR3 DNA: TGTGCCAGCAGTTCGCCACCTCCCGGGCGCAATCAGCCCCAGCATTTT
D gene: TRBD1; CDR3 length: 14; J gene: TRBJ1-2; V gene: TRBV7-6; clone size: NA; CDR3 protein: CASSRSGTDYGYTF; CDR3 DNA: TGTGCCAGCTCCCGATCCGGGACAGACTATGGCTACACCTTC
D gene: NA; CDR3 length: 16; J gene: TRBJ2-3; V gene: TRBV5-6; clone size: few; CDR3 protein: CASSFTPDGSTDTQYF; CDR3 DNA: TGTGCCAGCAGCTTCACCCCGGACGGAAGCACAGATACGCAGTATTTT
D gene: NA; CDR3 length: 16; J gene: TRBJ1-3; V gene: TRBV28; clone size: many; CDR3 protein: CASSLDRLASGNTIYF; CDR3 DNA: TGTGCCAGCAGTTTAGATCGGTTAGCCTCTGGAAACACCATATATTTT
D gene: TRBD2; CDR3 length: 15; J gene: TRBJ2-7; V gene: TRBV5-1; clone size: few; CDR3 protein: CASSLNSAGPYEQYF; CDR3 DNA: TGCGCCAGCAGCTTGAACTCAGCGGGGCCCTACGAGCAGTACTTC
D gene: TRBD1; CDR3 length: 11; J gene: TRBJ2-7; V gene: TRBV24-1; clone size: many; CDR3 protein: CATSDRTGQYF; CDR3 DNA: TGTGCCACCAGTGACCGGACAGGGCAGTACTTC
D gene: NA; CDR3 length: 12; J gene: TRBJ1-4; V gene: TRBV28; clone size: many; CDR3 protein: CASSYQQAQLFF; CDR3 DNA: TGTGCCAGCAGTTACCAACAGGCTCAACTGTTTTTT
D gene: NA; CDR3 length: 13; J gene: TRBJ1-1; V gene: TRBV9; clone size: NA; CDR3 protein: CASSPKWGTEAFF; CDR3 DNA: TGTGCCAGCAGCCCCAAGTGGGGCACTGAAGCTTTCTTT
D gene: NA; CDR3 length: 15; J gene: TRBJ1-6; V gene: TRBV6-5; clone size: NA; CDR3 protein: CASSYSIGGVTPLHF; CDR3 DNA: TGTGCCAGCAGTTACTCGATAGGGGGTGTGACACCCCTCCACTTT
D gene: TRBD2; CDR3 length: 15; J gene: TRBJ2-3; V gene: TRBV2; clone size: many; CDR3 protein: CASSEREAKGDTQYF; CDR3 DNA: TGTGCCAGCAGTGAGCGGGAGGCCAAGGGAGATACGCAGTATTTT
D gene: NA; CDR3 length: 14; J gene: TRBJ1-1; V gene: TRBV5-1; clone size: few; CDR3 protein: CASMKDRVNTEAFF; CDR3 DNA: TGCGCCAGTATGAAGGACAGAGTGAACACTGAAGCTTTCTTT
D gene: NA; CDR3 length: 12; J gene: TRBJ2-7; V gene: TRBV14; clone size: many; CDR3 protein: CASSSGLGEQYF; CDR3 DNA: TGTGCCAGCAGTTCGGGACTTGGTGAGCAGTACTTC